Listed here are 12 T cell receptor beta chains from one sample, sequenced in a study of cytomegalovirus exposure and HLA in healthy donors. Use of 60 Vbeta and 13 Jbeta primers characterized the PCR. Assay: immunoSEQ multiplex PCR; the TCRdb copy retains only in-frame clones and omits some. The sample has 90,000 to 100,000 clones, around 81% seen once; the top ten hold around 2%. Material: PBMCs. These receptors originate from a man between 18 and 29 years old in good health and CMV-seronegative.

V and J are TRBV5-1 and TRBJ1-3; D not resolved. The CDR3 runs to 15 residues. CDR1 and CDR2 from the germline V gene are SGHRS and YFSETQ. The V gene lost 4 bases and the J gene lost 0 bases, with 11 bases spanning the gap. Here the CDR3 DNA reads TGCGCCAGCAGCATAGACACTTACTCTGGAAACACCATATATTTT. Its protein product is CASSIDTYSGNTIYF.

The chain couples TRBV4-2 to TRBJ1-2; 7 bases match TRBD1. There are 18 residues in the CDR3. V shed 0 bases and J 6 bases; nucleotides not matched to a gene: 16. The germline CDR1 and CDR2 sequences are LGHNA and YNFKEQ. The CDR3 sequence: CASSQDAAGGLERNGYTF. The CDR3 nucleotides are TGTGCCAGCAGCCAAGATGCGGCAGGGGGTCTGGAAAGGAATGGCTACACCTTC.

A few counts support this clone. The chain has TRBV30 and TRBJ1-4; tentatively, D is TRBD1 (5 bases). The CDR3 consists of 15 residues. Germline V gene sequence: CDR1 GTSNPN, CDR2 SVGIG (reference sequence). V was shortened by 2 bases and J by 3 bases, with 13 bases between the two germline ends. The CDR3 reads CAWSFQGSSNEKLFF. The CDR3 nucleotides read TGTGCCTGGAGTTTCCAGGGTTCGTCTAATGAAAAACTGTTTTTT. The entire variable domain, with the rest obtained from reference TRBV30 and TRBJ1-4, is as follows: SQTIHQWPATLVQPVGSPLSLECTVEGTSNPNLYWYRQAAGRGLQLLFYSVGIGQISSEVPQNLSASRPQDRQFILSSKKLLLSDSGFYLCAWSFQGSSNEKLFFGSGTQLSVL.

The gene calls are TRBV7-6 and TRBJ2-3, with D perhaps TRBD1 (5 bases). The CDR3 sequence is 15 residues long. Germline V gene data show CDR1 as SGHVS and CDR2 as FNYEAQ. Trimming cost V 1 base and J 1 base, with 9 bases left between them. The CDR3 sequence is CASSLVGRGTDTQYF. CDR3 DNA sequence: TGTGCCAGCAGCTTAGTCGGCAGGGGCACAGATACGCAGTATTTT.

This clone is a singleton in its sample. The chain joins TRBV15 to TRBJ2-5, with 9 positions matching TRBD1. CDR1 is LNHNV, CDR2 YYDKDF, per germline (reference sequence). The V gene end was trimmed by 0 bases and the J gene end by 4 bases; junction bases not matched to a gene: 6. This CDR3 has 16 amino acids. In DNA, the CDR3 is TGTGCCACCAGCAGAGATCTTGGACAGGGGAGAGAGACCCAGTACTTC. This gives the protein CATSRDLGQGRETQYF.

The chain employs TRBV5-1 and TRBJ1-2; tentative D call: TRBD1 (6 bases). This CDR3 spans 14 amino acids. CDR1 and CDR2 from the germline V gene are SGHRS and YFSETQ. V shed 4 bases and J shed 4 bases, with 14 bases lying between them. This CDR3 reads CASSPGQSGYGYTF. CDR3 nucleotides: TGCGCCAGCAGCCCCGGACAGTCCGGCTATGGCTACACCTTC.

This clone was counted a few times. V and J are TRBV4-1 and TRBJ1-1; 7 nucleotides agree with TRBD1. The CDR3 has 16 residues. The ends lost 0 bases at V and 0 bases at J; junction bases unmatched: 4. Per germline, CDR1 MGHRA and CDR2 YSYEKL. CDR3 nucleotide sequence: TGCGCCAGCAGCCAAGACAGGGGGGTCATGAACACTGAAGCTTTCTTT. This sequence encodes CASSQDRGVMNTEAFF.

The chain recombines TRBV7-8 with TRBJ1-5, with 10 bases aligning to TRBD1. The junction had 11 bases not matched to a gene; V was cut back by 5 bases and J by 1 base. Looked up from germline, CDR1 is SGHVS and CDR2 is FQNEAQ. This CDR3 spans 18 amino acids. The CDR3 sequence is CASSVSYGTGESNQPQHF. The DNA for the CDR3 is TGTGCCAGCAGCGTCTCATACGGGACAGGGGAGAGCAATCAGCCCCAGCATTTT.

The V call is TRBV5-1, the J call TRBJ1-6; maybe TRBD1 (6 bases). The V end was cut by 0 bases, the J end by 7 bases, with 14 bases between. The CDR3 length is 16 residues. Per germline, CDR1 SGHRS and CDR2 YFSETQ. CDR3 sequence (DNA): TGCGCCAGCAGCTTGGACAGGGCCGAGTTGAATTCACCCCTCCACTTT. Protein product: CASSLDRAELNSPLHF.

The CDR3 DNA follows: TGTGCCAGCACCCAACAGGGGGCGGGAAACACCATATATTTT. Protein sequence: CASTQQGAGNTIYF. The chain uses TRBV2 and TRBJ1-3; the match to TRBD1 covers 9 bases. V lost 7 bases, J lost 4 bases, and 5 bases stayed unmatched. The CDR3 extends over 14 amino acids. Germline CDR1 and CDR2: SNHLY and FYNNEI.

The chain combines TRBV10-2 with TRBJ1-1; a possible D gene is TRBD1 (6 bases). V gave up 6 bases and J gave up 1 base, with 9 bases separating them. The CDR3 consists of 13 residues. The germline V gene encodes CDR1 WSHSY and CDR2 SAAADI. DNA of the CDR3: TGCGCCAGCAGGAAGGACAGGAACACTGAAGCTTTCTTT. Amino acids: CASRKDRNTEAFF.

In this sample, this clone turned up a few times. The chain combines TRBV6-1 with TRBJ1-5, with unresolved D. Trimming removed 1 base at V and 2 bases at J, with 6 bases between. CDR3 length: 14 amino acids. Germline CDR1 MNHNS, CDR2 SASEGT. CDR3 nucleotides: TGTGCCAGCAGTGAAGGGAGTCGCAATCAGCCCCAGCATTTT. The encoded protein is CASSEGSRNQPQHF.